Shown below are 20 T cell receptor beta chains from a single sample sequenced in a study of OX40 agonist ivuxolimab in advanced cancers. Clones were sequenced by immunoSEQ multiplex PCR, and TCRdb holds only the in-frame ones, with some missing. This sample yields tens of thousands of clones, of which 79% are seen a single time; 11% belongs to the top ten. The material was CD4+ or CD8+ T cells sorted from blood, obtained in a trial of the OX40 agonist ivuxolimab. The receptors stem from an adult with an advanced solid tumor such as melanoma, head and neck, liver or kidney cancer.

J is TRBJ1-1 and V is TRBV6-5; 7 bases match TRBD1. V shed 6 bases, J shed 1 base, and the junction held 8 bases outside the gene matches. There are 15 residues in the CDR3. Germline loops: CDR1 MNHEY, CDR2 SVGAGI. The CDR3 coding sequence is TGTGCCAGCAGCAGGGGGGGGTTGAAGAACACTGAAGCTTTCTTT. Residues: CASSRGGLKNTEAFF.

The rearrangement joins TRBV2 to TRBJ2-5; D gene uncertain. V gave up 7 bases and J gave up 5 bases, with 14 bases separating them. The CDR3 loop spans 13 amino acids. Germline-derived CDR1 and CDR2 are SNHLY and FYNNEI. For the CDR3, the DNA is TGTGCCAGCAAGGTAGCCGTGAAGGAGACCCAGTACTTC. Encoded protein: CASKVAVKETQYF. The full variable domain, its missing parts supplied by reference TRBV2 and TRBJ2-5, is EPEVTQTPSHQVTQMGQEVILRCVPISNHLYFYWYRQILGQKVEFLVSFYNNEISEKSEIFDDQFSVERPDGSNFTLKIRSTKLEDSAMYFCASKVAVKETQYFGPGTRLLVL.

This rearrangement joins TRBV7-3 to TRBJ2-2; 7 bases line up with TRBD2. Trimming at V came to 6 bases and at J to 4 bases, leaving 8 bases not matched to a gene. CDR3 length: 15 residues. Per germline, CDR1 SGHTA and CDR2 FQGTGA. The CDR3 region has the DNA TGTGCCAGCAGACTAGGGACTACTGCCACCGGGGAGCTGTTTTTT. As protein: CASRLGTTATGELFF. Full variable domain (outside the CDR3, taken from reference TRBV7-3 and TRBJ2-2): GAGVSQTPSNKVTEKGKYVELRCDPISGHTALYWYRQSLGQGPEFLIYFQGTGAADDSGLPNDRFFAVRPEGSVSTLKIQRTERGDSAVYLCASRLGTTATGELFFGEGSRLTVL.

This rearrangement joins TRBV5-5 to TRBJ1-1; D gene uncertain. With 3 bases removed from V and 3 bases from J, the gap between germline ends came to 15 bases. This CDR3 comprises 15 residues. Germline CDR1 is SGHKS and CDR2 is YYEKEE (reference sequence). The CDR3 sequence: CASSSIASRYTEAFF. Here the CDR3 DNA reads TGTGCCAGCAGCTCAATTGCTTCGAGGTACACTGAAGCTTTCTTT.

This clone turned up a few times. The J gene is TRBJ2-2, the V gene TRBV29-1; D perhaps matches TRBD2 (5 bases). The ends were cut back, 4 bases at V and 0 bases at J, with 18 bases in the middle. The length of the CDR3 is 17 residues. Germline V gives CDR1 SQVTM, CDR2 ANQGSEA. CDR3 region: CSVGGSVKSPNTGELFF. The CDR3 nucleotides read TGCAGCGTTGGAGGTAGCGTGAAGAGCCCGAACACCGGGGAGCTGTTTTTT.

This clone turned up a few times. The rearrangement uses TRBV7-3 and TRBJ2-7, with unresolved D. Germline CDR1 SGHTA, CDR2 FQGTGA. CDR3 length: 9 residues. V lost 9 bases and J 3 bases, leaving 3 bases between the germline ends. For the CDR3, the DNA is TGTGCCAGAGACTACGAGCAGTACTTC. This translates into CARDYEQYF.

The chain couples TRBV7-9 to TRBJ2-7; either TRBD1 or TRBD2 may supply D (6 bases each). This CDR3 is built from 14 residues. The germline gives CDR1 SEHNR, CDR2 FQNEAQ (reference sequence). The V end was cut by 3 bases, the J end by 4 bases, with 13 bases between. CDR3 sequence reads: CASSFGGQAYEQYF. CDR3 in DNA: TGTGCCAGCAGCTTTGGGGGGCAGGCGTACGAGCAGTACTTC. Full variable domain (missing parts from reference TRBV7-9 and TRBJ2-7): DTGVSQNPRHKITKRGQNVTFRCDPISEHNRLYWYRQTLGQGPEFLTYFQNEAQLEKSRLLSDRFSAERPKGSFSTLEIQRTEQGDSAMYLCASSFGGQAYEQYFGPGTRLTVT.

The chain recombines TRBV5-1 with TRBJ1-5, with 7 bases aligning to TRBD1. CDR1 SGHRS and CDR2 YFSETQ come from the germline V gene. The CDR3 is 15 amino acids. After removal of 5 bases from V and 3 bases from J, the junction contained 8 bases not matched to a gene. The CDR3 DNA follows: TGCGCCAGCAGGTACAGCGACAGGGACAATCAGCCCCAGCATTTT. This codes for CASRYSDRDNQPQHF.

The rearrangement links TRBV7-8 to TRBJ1-3, with a possible D match to TRBD1 (5 bases). V dropped 1 base and J dropped 2 bases, with 15 bases sitting between them. CDR1 and CDR2 (germline): SGHVS, FQNEAQ. This CDR3 region has 17 residues. The CDR3 DNA is TGTGCCAGCAGCTTAGAGCGCGGCAGGGAAGCTGGAAACACCATATATTTT. This gives the protein CASSLERGREAGNTIYF.

The rearrangement joins TRBV18 to TRBJ2-7; 9 positions agree with TRBD1. Germline assignment: CDR1 KGHSH and CDR2 LQKENI. The J segment lost 4 bases and the V segment lost 0 bases, leaving 4 bases of the junction unmatched. The CDR3 runs 15 residues. CDR3 region: CASSPPGQGVYEQYF. In nucleotides, the CDR3 is TGTGCCAGCTCACCACCGGGACAGGGAGTGTACGAGCAGTACTTC.

J is TRBJ1-4 and V is TRBV10-3; no definite D call. Per the germline V gene, CDR1 is ENHRY and CDR2 is SYGVKD. This CDR3 is 14 amino acids long. The V and J ends lost 9 bases and 0 bases respectively, with 11 bases between them. CDR3 sequence: CAISSGATNEKLFF. DNA of the CDR3: TGTGCCATTTCATCCGGGGCAACTAATGAAAAACTGTTTTTT.

This clone appeared a few times. The V call is TRBV7-2, the J call TRBJ1-5, with a possible D match to TRBD1 (5 bases). V gave up 3 bases and J gave up 7 bases, with 16 bases separating them. The germline V gene encodes CDR1 SGHTA and CDR2 FQGNSA. This CDR3 has 15 residues. The CDR3 DNA reads as TGTGCCAGCAGCTTTGGACACCGGAGGGAACAGCCCCAGCATTTT. Its protein is CASSFGHRREQPQHF.

This chain links TRBV7-3 with TRBJ1-1; TRBD1 agrees at 7 bases. The V gene's germline CDR1 is SGHTA and CDR2 FQGTGA. V trimming: 4 bases; J trimming: 0 bases; junction bases outside the gene matches: 5. The CDR3 is made up of 15 amino acids. CDR3 coding DNA: TGTGCCAGCAGCTCGAGGACAGGCATGAACACTGAAGCTTTCTTT. Translating gives CASSSRTGMNTEAFF.

The CDR3 sequence: CASSEGLGSTDTQYF. In nucleotides, the CDR3 is TGTGCCAGCAGTGAAGGTCTGGGGAGCACAGATACGCAGTATTTT. V is TRBV25-1 and J is TRBJ2-3; unclear D gene. The germline V gene has CDR1 MGHDK and CDR2 SYGVNS. V shed 2 bases and J shed 0 bases, with 9 bases lying between them. The CDR3 is 15 amino acids.

The genes are TRBV27 and TRBJ2-2; TRBD1 aligns across 8 bases. The trim removed 5 bases at V and 0 bases at J, leaving 5 bases unmatched. Per the germline V gene, CDR1 is MNHEY and CDR2 is SMNVEV (reference sequence). The CDR3 consists of 16 residues. CDR3 protein: CASSLRQGSNTGELFF. The CDR3 coding sequence is TGTGCCAGCAGTCTCCGACAGGGGTCGAACACCGGGGAGCTGTTTTTT.

The chain has TRBV9 and TRBJ2-2; maybe TRBD1 (5 bases). The germline V gene encodes CDR1 SGDLS and CDR2 YYNGEE. V was pared by 1 base and J by 6 bases, with 16 bases between. CDR3 size: 16 residues. CDR3 nucleotide sequence: TGTGCCAGCAGCGTACTGAATGGCAGGGTCGCCGGGGAGCTGTTTTTT. This gives the protein CASSVLNGRVAGELFF. Complete variable domain (other parts from reference TRBV9 and TRBJ2-2): DSGVTQTPKHLITATGQRVTLRCSPRSGDLSVYWYQQSLDQGLQFLIQYYNGEERAKGNILERFSAQQFPDLHSELNLSSLELGDSALYFCASSVLNGRVAGELFFGEGSRLTVL.

The V gene is TRBV7-3, the J gene TRBJ1-5; no firm D call. CDR1 is SGHTA, CDR2 FQGTGA, per germline. Between the trimmed V and J ends, which lost 5 bases and 3 bases, there was a span of 11 bases. This CDR3 spans 14 amino acids. The CDR3 DNA follows: TGTGCCAGCAGCCCTCTCACATTCAATCAGCCCCAGCATTTT. Its translation: CASSPLTFNQPQHF.

The chain recombines TRBV2 with TRBJ2-1; 8 nucleotides match TRBD1. The CDR3 runs to 15 residues. V was clipped by 2 bases and J by 7 bases; unmatched bases: 7. Germline CDR1 is SNHLY and CDR2 is FYNNEI. The CDR3 region is CASSEQGASRNEQFF. The CDR3 DNA follows: TGTGCCAGCAGTGAACAGGGGGCGTCCCGTAATGAGCAGTTCTTC. Complete variable domain (other parts from reference TRBV2 and TRBJ2-1): EPEVTQTPSHQVTQMGQEVILRCVPISNHLYFYWYRQILGQKVEFLVSFYNNEISEKSEIFDDQFSVERPDGSNFTLKIRSTKLEDSAMYFCASSEQGASRNEQFFGPGTRLTVL.

The chain employs TRBV19 and TRBJ2-7; TRBD1 matches 9 bases. With V trimmed by 6 bases and J by 1 base, 25 bases remained unmatched. Germline V gene data show CDR1 as LNHDA and CDR2 as SQIVND (reference sequence). The CDR3 extends over 21 amino acids. This chain's CDR3 is CASSSLQGVPVGTGSSYEQYF. CDR3 DNA sequence: TGTGCCAGTAGCTCCCTCCAAGGGGTGCCCGTGGGGACAGGGTCTTCCTACGAGCAGTACTTC.

This chain links TRBV4-3 with TRBJ2-3; 9 nucleotides align to TRBD2. The ends lost 5 bases at V and 2 bases at J; junction bases unmatched: 5. The CDR3 has 15 amino acids. The germline CDR1 and CDR2 sequences are LGHNA and YSLEER. CDR3 loop: CASSARLADTDTQYF. In nucleotides, the CDR3 is TGCGCCAGCAGCGCCCGACTAGCGGACACAGATACGCAGTATTTT.